The entry that follows covers one TCR beta chain sequence. The antigen is unknown. Other DNA variants within this sample encode the same CDR3. The sample originates from a study of cytomegalovirus exposure and HLA in healthy donors. General observations from the study: Productive rates of about 87% or about 30% were seen for most TCR beta V segments in an earlier analysis. Cytomegalovirus association was assigned to 150 to 200 TCR beta chains. Solely CMV serostatus was available to characterize immune exposure. TCR beta sequences reportedly predicted the HLA-A and HLA-B alleles of most subjects accurately.

The CDR3 length is 14 residues. Trimming shortened V by 1 base and J by 5 bases, and 11 bases separated the two germline ends. Germline V lookup: CDR1 LNHDA, CDR2 SQIVND (reference sequence). Primers: 60 Vbeta forward and 13 Jbeta reverse. Sequencing used immunoSEQ multiplex PCR; TCRdb keeps in-frame clones, though not all of them. This sample's table has under 200,000 clones. The receptor was derived from a man aged 30 to 45 in good health and CMV-seronegative. Source material: PBMCs. The chain uses TRBV19 and TRBJ1-1; D remains ambiguous. CDR3 protein: CASSIGGVGTEAFF. The CDR3 bases are TGTGCCAGTAGTATAGGGGGAGTGGGAACTGAAGCTTTCTTT. Drawing the rest from reference TRBV19 and TRBJ1-1, the complete variable domain is DGGITQSPKYLFRKEGQNVTLSCEQNLNHDAMYWYRQDPGQGLRLIYYSQIVNDFQKGDIAEGYSVSREKKESFPLTVTSAQKNPTAFYLCASSIGGVGTEAFFGQGTRLTVV.